These 15 T cell receptor beta chains were all obtained from the same sample, sequenced in a study of CD8 T cells in ankylosing spondylitis. MiXCR, applied by TCRdb to the 5' RACE reads, yields one record per CDR3 protein. The table records 50,000 to 65,000 distinct CDR3 sequences, about 7.8% of them present only once. Input material: blood, either unsorted or a sorted T cell fraction (not recorded which). The receptors shown here come from a female donor with ankylosing spondylitis or in good health (not recorded which).

This clonotype was picked up many times. The chain links TRBV20-1 to TRBJ1-4, with TRBD1 identical over 7 bases. The length of the CDR3 is 13 residues. The germline CDR1 and CDR2 sequences are DFQATT and SNEGSKA (reference sequence). Trimming cost V 7 bases and J 10 bases; bases outside gene matches: 12. CDR3 nucleotides: TGCAGTGGCTCCGGGACAGTCCTTGGAAAACTGTTTTTT. It specifies CSGSGTVLGKLFF.

In this sample, this clonotype turned up many times. The V and J genes are TRBV18 and TRBJ1-1; no clear D. The germline V gene has CDR1 KGHSH and CDR2 LQKENI. The germline V and J ends were trimmed by 5 bases and 3 bases, with 13 bases remaining between them. The CDR3 sequence is 14 residues long. In nucleotides, the CDR3 is TGTGCCAGCTCAACAACCGGCACGGACACTGAAGCTTTCTTT. Translation gives CASSTTGTDTEAFF.

In its sample, this clonotype was seen many times. The chain employs TRBV4-3 and TRBJ2-3; D ambiguous. The germline CDR1 and CDR2 sequences are LGHNA and YSLEER. Trimming left V 0 bases short and J 8 bases short, with 21 bases between. The length of the CDR3 is 17 residues. DNA of the CDR3: TGCGCCAGCAGCCAAGAACACTCAGGAACAGCCCTTGGTACGCAGTATTTT. The encoded protein is CASSQEHSGTALGTQYF.

This clonotype has ten or more counts. This chain connects TRBV12-3 or TRBV12-4 to TRBJ1-1; D call uncertain. This CDR3 comprises 13 residues. V was shortened by 4 bases and J by 2 bases, with 8 bases between the two germline ends. The CDR3 spells CASSSQLNTEAFF. In DNA, the CDR3 is TGTGCCAGCAGTTCCCAACTAAACACTGAAGCTTTCTTT.

The table lists this clonotype with many counts. This chain uses TRBV28 with TRBJ1-5, with D possibly being TRBD1 (5 bases). V shed 7 bases and J shed 2 bases, with 18 bases lying between them. From germline, CDR1 is MDHEN and CDR2 SYDVKM. CDR3 length: 16 amino acids. The CDR3 nucleotides read TGTGCCAGCATAGTTGGGGGTTCCCGGGGCAATCAGCCCCAGCATTTT. Translating gives CASIVGGSRGNQPQHF.

This clonotype was counted at least ten times. V and J are TRBV5-5 and TRBJ2-3; tentatively, D is TRBD1 (6 bases). The CDR3 has 15 residues. Germline V lookup: CDR1 SGHKS, CDR2 YYEKEE (reference sequence). Trimming took 5 bases from V and 2 from J, leaving 15 bases between them. The CDR3 loop is CASSPWTANTDTQYF. DNA for the CDR3: TGTGCCAGCAGTCCGTGGACAGCAAACACAGATACGCAGTATTTT.

The table lists this clonotype with many counts. The chain couples TRBV20-1 to TRBJ1-3; D is ambiguous. V lost 4 bases to trimming and J lost 1 base, with 11 bases between them. The CDR3 has 14 residues. Per germline, CDR1 DFQATT and CDR2 SNEGSKA (reference sequence). In DNA, the CDR3 is TGCAGTGCTACTCGCCCGGGGTCTGGAAACACCATATATTTT. As protein: CSATRPGSGNTIYF.

This clonotype occurred many times. CDR3 region: CSAGGTRDEKLFF. Written as DNA, the CDR3 is TGCAGTGCGGGAGGGACAAGAGATGAAAAACTGTTTTTT. This chain links TRBV20-1 with TRBJ1-4; possibly TRBD1 for D (6 bases). Germline V gene lookup returns CDR1 DFQATT and CDR2 SNEGSKA (reference sequence). V lost 6 bases and J lost 6, with 14 bases in between. The CDR3 is 13 residues long.

This clonotype was seen at least ten times. V is TRBV18 and J is TRBJ2-5, with D perhaps being TRBD1 or TRBD2 (5 bases each). The CDR3 is 13 residues long. The germline CDR1 and CDR2 sequences are KGHSH and LQKENI. V lost 6 bases and J lost 5, with 13 bases in between. The CDR3 loop is CASSPGGLETQYF. CDR3 in DNA: TGTGCCAGCTCCCCTGGGGGATTGGAGACCCAGTACTTC.

The rearrangement links TRBV3-1 to TRBJ2-5; D remains ambiguous. There are 13 residues in the CDR3. Germline assignment: CDR1 LGHDT and CDR2 YNNKEL (reference sequence). The V end was cut by 6 bases, the J end by 5 bases, with 13 bases between. The CDR3 DNA follows: TGTGCCAGCAGGTTTAGCAGGTCGGAGACCCAGTACTTC. Amino acids: CASRFSRSETQYF.

As for this clonotype: It may be a read error: a sequence one base away is much more abundant. J is TRBJ2-7 and V is TRBV2; a weak D match, TRBD2 (6 bases). Germline values: CDR1 SNHLY, CDR2 FYNNEI. The CDR3 contains 15 residues. CDR3 amino acids: CAGSEVGGRMYEQYF. The CDR3 nucleotides are TGTGCCGGCAGTGAAGTGGGGGGACGGATGTACGAGCAGTACTTC.

At least ten counts were recorded for this clonotype. The CDR3 DNA reads as TGCGCCAGCAGCACCGGGACGGACACCTACGAGCAGTACTTC. Translation: CASSTGTDTYEQYF. This chain uses TRBV5-1 with TRBJ2-7; D may be TRBD1 or TRBD2 (5 bases each). The CDR3 sequence is 14 residues long. Germline assignment: CDR1 SGHRS and CDR2 YFSETQ. Trimming cost V 4 bases and J 2 bases, with 13 bases left between them.

This clonotype showed up many times. V and J are TRBV20-1 and TRBJ1-2; D is perhaps TRBD1 (6 bases). The germline CDR1 and CDR2 sequences are DFQATT and SNEGSKA (reference sequence). Between the trimmed V and J ends, which lost 4 bases and 4 bases, there was a span of 10 bases. The CDR3 extends over 12 amino acids. CDR3 in amino acids: CSAIGGSYGYTF. The DNA of the CDR3 is TGCAGTGCTATAGGGGGGAGCTATGGCTACACCTTC.

This clonotype was seen a handful of times. The chain has TRBV2 and TRBJ1-4; D gene ambiguous. This CDR3 has 15 residues. The germline V gene has CDR1 SNHLY and CDR2 FYNNEI. Between the trimmed V and J ends, which lost 5 bases and 6 bases, there was a span of 16 bases. CDR3 region: CASSSWSIGDEKLFF. In DNA, the CDR3 is TGTGCCAGCAGTAGCTGGTCCATAGGTGATGAAAAACTGTTTTTT. The full variable domain, completed using reference TRBV2 and TRBJ1-4, is EPEVTQTPSHQVTQMGQEVILRCVPISNHLYFYWYRQILGQKVEFLVSFYNNEISEKSEIFDDQFSVERPDGSNFTLKIRSTKLEDSAMYFCASSSWSIGDEKLFFGSGTQLSVL.

This clonotype was recorded at least ten times. This chain links TRBV5-1 with TRBJ1-1, with D maybe TRBD1 (6 bases). V was pared by 4 bases and J by 0 bases, with 10 bases between. The CDR3 runs 14 residues. Per germline, CDR1 SGHRS and CDR2 YFSETQ. The CDR3 bases are TGCGCCAGCAGCATAACAGGGATGAACACTGAAGCTTTCTTT. Translating gives CASSITGMNTEAFF.